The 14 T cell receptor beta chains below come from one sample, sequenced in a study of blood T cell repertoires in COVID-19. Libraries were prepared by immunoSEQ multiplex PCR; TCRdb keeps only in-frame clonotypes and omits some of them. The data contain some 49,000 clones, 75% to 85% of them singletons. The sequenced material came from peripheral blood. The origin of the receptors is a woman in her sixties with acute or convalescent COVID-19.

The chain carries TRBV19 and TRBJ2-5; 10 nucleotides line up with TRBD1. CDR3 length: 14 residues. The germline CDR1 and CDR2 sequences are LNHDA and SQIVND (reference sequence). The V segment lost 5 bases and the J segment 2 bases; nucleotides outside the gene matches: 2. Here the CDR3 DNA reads TGTGCCAGTAGTGGACAGGGGGGGCAAGAGACCCAGTACTTC. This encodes CASSGQGGQETQYF.

The CDR3 here is CASSLVGPGQPNSPLHF. CDR3 DNA: TGTGCCAGCAGCTTAGTCGGGCCGGGACAGCCAAATTCACCCCTCCACTTT. The chain joins TRBV7-2 to TRBJ1-6; the match to TRBD1 covers 7 bases. The junction had 10 bases not matched to a gene; V was cut back by 1 base and J by 7 bases. The CDR3 is 17 residues long. Germline values: CDR1 SGHTA, CDR2 FQGNSA.

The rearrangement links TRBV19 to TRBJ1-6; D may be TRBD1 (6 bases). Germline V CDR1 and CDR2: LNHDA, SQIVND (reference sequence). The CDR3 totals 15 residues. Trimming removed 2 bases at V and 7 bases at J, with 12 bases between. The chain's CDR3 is CASSISQGYNSPLHF. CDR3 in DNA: TGTGCCAGTAGTATAAGCCAGGGGTACAATTCACCCCTCCACTTT.

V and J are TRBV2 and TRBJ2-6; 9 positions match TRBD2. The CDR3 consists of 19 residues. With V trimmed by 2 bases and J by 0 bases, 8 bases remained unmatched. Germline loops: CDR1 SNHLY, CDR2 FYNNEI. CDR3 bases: TGTGCCAGCAGTGAACCTCCGGGACTAGCTTTCTCTGGGGCCAACGTCCTGACTTTC. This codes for CASSEPPGLAFSGANVLTF.

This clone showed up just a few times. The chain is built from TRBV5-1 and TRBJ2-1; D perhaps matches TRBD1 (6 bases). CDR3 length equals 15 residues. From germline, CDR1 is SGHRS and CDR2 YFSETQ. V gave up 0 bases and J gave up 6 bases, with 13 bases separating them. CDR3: CASSLAGAHSNEQFF. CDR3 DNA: TGCGCCAGCAGCTTGGCAGGGGCCCATTCCAATGAGCAGTTCTTC.

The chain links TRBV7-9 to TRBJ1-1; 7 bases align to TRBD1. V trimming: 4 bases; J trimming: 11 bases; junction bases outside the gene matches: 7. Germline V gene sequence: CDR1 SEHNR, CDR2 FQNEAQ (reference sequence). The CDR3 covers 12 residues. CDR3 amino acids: CASSSITGVAFF. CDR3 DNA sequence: TGTGCCAGCAGCTCCATAACAGGGGTCGCTTTCTTT.

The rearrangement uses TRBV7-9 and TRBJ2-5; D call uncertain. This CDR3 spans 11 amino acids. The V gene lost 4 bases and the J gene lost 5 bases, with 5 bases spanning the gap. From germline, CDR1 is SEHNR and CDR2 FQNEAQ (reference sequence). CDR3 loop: CASSSRETQYF. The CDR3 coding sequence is TGTGCCAGCAGCTCCCGGGAGACCCAGTACTTC.

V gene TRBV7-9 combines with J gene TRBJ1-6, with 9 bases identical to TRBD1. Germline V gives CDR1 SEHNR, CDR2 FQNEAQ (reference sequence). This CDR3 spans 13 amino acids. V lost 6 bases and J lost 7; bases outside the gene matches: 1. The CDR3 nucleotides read TGTGCCAGCAGTGGGACAGGGAATTCACCCCTCCACTTT. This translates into CASSGTGNSPLHF.

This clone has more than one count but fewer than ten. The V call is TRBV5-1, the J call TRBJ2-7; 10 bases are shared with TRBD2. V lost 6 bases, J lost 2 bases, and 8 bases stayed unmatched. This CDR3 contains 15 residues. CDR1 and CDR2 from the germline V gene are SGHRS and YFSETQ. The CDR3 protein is CASKRTSGVTYEQYF. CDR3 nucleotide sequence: TGCGCCAGCAAACGAACTAGCGGGGTCACCTACGAGCAGTACTTC.

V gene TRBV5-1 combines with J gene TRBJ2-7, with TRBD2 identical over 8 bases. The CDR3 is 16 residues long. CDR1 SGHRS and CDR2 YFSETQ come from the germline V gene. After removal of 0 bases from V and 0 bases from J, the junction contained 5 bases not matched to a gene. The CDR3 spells CASSLGRLAGSYEQYF. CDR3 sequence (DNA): TGCGCCAGCAGCTTGGGTCGTCTAGCGGGCTCCTACGAGCAGTACTTC.

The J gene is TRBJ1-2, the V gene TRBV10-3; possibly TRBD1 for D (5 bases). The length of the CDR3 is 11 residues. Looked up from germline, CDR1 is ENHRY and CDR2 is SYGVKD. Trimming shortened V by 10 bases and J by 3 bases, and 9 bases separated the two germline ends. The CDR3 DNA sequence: TGTGCCACGGCGGGGGACTATGGCTACACCTTC. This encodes CATAGDYGYTF.

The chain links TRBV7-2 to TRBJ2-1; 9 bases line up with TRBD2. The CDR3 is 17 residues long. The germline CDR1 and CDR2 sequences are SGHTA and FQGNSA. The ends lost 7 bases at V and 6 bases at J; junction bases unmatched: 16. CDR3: CASTPSGLANSGNEQFF. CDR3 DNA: TGTGCCAGCACCCCATCCGGACTAGCGAATTCAGGCAATGAGCAGTTCTTC.

CDR3 sequence: CASSGGLATLPGETQYF. The CDR3 region has the DNA TGTGCCAGCAGCGGCGGACTAGCAACGTTACCCGGGGAGACCCAGTACTTC. This chain links TRBV5-4 with TRBJ2-5; 8 bases line up with TRBD2. With 4 bases clipped from V and 5 bases from J, the junction kept 16 bases outside the gene matches. The CDR3 is 17 amino acids. Germline V gives CDR1 SGHNT, CDR2 YYREEE (reference sequence).

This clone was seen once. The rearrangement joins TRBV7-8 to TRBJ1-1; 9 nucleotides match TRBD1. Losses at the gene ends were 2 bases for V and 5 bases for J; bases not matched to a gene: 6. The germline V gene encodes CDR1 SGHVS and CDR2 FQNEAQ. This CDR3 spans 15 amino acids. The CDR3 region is CASSLNTGGLTEAFF. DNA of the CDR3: TGTGCCAGCAGCTTAAATACAGGGGGCCTAACTGAAGCTTTCTTT.